This T cell receptor beta chain stems from a study of neurological immune-mediated disorders. J gave up 1 base and V 0 bases, and 2 bases lay outside the gene matches. In germline, CDR1 is MNHEY, CDR2 SVGEGT. This CDR3 region has 15 residues. Synthesis of cDNA was performed by 5'RACE using 10-nucleotide random UMIs. TCRdb redid the calling of the 5' RACE reads with MiXCR, one entry per CDR3 protein. The data show about 20,000 distinct CDR3 sequences, 15% seen once. The sample was PBMCs. This chain uses TRBV6-2 or TRBV6-3 with TRBJ2-5; 7 bases match TRBD2. This receptor was obtained from a female donor with HTLV-1-associated myelopathy (HAM/TSP). CDR3 protein: CASSYSTSLQETQYF. The DNA of the CDR3 is TGTGCCAGCAGTTACTCGACTAGCCTCCAAGAGACCCAGTACTTC.